This T cell receptor (beta chain) emerged from a study of blood T cells in healthy people across ages. Regarding the study as a whole: Comparison with aged donors showed that long-lived donors had more naive CD4+ cells and higher diversity.

Researchers report isolating at least 6 million PBMCs per sample. The V and J ends lost 4 bases and 7 bases, in that order; junction bases with no gene match: 8. The CDR3 contains 16 residues. Germline V gene data show CDR1 as SGHTA and CDR2 as FQGNSA. The authors ran a second PCR of about 6 to 12 cycles using a sample-barcoded 5' primer and a J-beta primer mix. TCRdb analysed the 5' RACE reads with MiXCR anew, one entry per CDR3 protein. The data hold roughly 800,000 distinct CDR3 sequences, with roughly 64% observed a single time. This clonotype was recorded a few times. Its antigen is currently unknown.

The rearrangement joins TRBV7-2 to TRBJ1-6, with TRBD1 matching 9 bases. This sequence was found in a man aged 25 to 40 in good health. The sample was blood. The CDR3 loop reads CASSSDRGSMNSPLHF. The DNA for the CDR3 is TGTGCCAGCAGCTCGGACAGGGGCTCAATGAATTCACCCCTCCACTTT.